The TCR beta chain described here comes from a study of T cell clusters in autoimmune cytopenias. The germline V gene has CDR1 SGHRS and CDR2 YFSETQ. The CDR3 is 18 residues long. One tube held mixed TRB-A and TRB-B primer pools for touch-down PCR. Reanalyzing the multiplex PCR reads, TCRdb keeps one entry per CDR3 protein, without DNA. The sample shows 6,500 to 8,000 distinct CDR3 sequences, and approximately 3.7% sits with its ten largest clones. TRB was amplified from 250 ng of peripheral blood genomic DNA per sample. This clonotype originated in a human donor with an autoimmune cytopenia or autoimmune hepatitis (not recorded which). Material: peripheral blood. This chain links TRBV5-1 with TRBJ2-2; the D gene TCRdb calls, TRBD2, cannot be checked with no DNA. The CDR3 spells CASSSHGLAGEVAGELFF.